This record looks at one T cell receptor (beta chain) sequence and its context. Its matching antigen is unknown. Germline loops: CDR1 MNHEY, CDR2 SVGEGT. The CDR3 has 15 amino acids. The V end lost 4 bases, the J end lost 4 bases, and 15 bases lay between the germline ends. The sample belongs to a study of blood T cells in healthy people across ages. General study results and limits: More naive CD4+ cells and higher diversity marked long-lived donors relative to aged donors.

Each donor's blood draw was roughly 9.8 milliliters of peripheral blood. Per-sample yields of isolated PBMCs were at least 6 million. Together with a sample-barcoded 5' primer, a J-beta primer mix was included in a second PCR lasting about 6 to 11 cycles. TCRdb ran MiXCR on the 5' RACE reads and lists one entry per CDR3 protein. The repertoire includes about 830,000 distinct CDR3 sequences, about 59% of them detected once, and roughly 26% sits in the top ten. The rearrangement links TRBV6-2 or TRBV6-3 to TRBJ2-3, with D tentatively TRBD2 (5 bases). This clonotype was sampled from a man aged 25 to 45 in good health. Sequencing was carried out using blood. CDR3: CASSSRHSRADTQYF. CDR3 nucleotide sequence: TGTGCCAGCAGTTCGCGTCATTCGAGGGCAGATACGCAGTATTTT.